What follows are 19 T cell receptor beta chains derived from one specimen sequenced in a study of blood T cell repertoires in COVID-19. Sequenced by immunoSEQ multiplex PCR; TCRdb stores in-frame clones only, minus some. The sample lists about 220,000 clones; 75% to 85% were seen once. The sample consisted of peripheral blood. The source of these receptors is a woman in her 70s with COVID-19, enrolled during active disease.

This clone was detected once. The chain recombines TRBV2 with TRBJ1-5; TRBD1 agrees at 11 bases. Trimming cost V 5 bases and J 5 bases; bases outside gene matches: 2. Germline CDR1 reads SNHLY; CDR2 reads FYNNEI. The CDR3 consists of 14 residues. CDR3 DNA sequence: TGTGCCAGCAGTATGGACAGGGGGCATCAGCCCCAGCATTTT. Protein: CASSMDRGHQPQHF. The full variable domain, its missing parts supplied by reference TRBV2 and TRBJ1-5, is EPEVTQTPSHQVTQMGQEVILRCVPISNHLYFYWYRQILGQKVEFLVSFYNNEISEKSEIFDDQFSVERPDGSNFTLKIRSTKLEDSAMYFCASSMDRGHQPQHFGDGTRLSIL.

This sequence joins TRBV6-5 and TRBJ2-7; 9 bases fit TRBD1. Germline assignment: CDR1 MNHEY and CDR2 SVGAGI. This CDR3 region has 15 residues. J was trimmed by 2 bases and V by 1 base; bases with no gene match: 3. CDR3 region: CASSYFGTGPYEQYF. The CDR3 bases are TGTGCCAGCAGTTACTTCGGGACAGGGCCCTACGAGCAGTACTTC.

In this sample, this clone turned up once. The rearrangement links TRBV5-1 to TRBJ2-1; 7 bases fit TRBD1. This CDR3 spans 17 amino acids. Losses at the gene ends were 3 bases for V and 5 bases for J; bases not matched to a gene: 14. Germline CDR1 and CDR2: SGHRS and YFSETQ. For the CDR3, the DNA is TGCGCCAGCAGCTCTCGACAGGGACGGGGTAGGGACAATGAGCAGTTCTTC. Its translation is CASSSRQGRGRDNEQFF.

The rearrangement uses TRBV7-2 and TRBJ1-1; TRBD1 is a possible D gene (6 bases). Deletions cut 1 base from V and 0 bases from J, with 12 bases between. The CDR3 has 16 residues. The germline V gene has CDR1 SGHTA and CDR2 FQGNSA. Written as DNA, the CDR3 is TGTGCCAGCAGCTTAGACCGGGGGGCTATGAACACTGAAGCTTTCTTT. Translating gives CASSLDRGAMNTEAFF.

V usage is TRBV5-4 and J usage is TRBJ2-5; D perhaps matches TRBD1 (6 bases). The V end lost 4 bases, the J end lost 2 bases, and 15 bases lay between the germline ends. Germline values: CDR1 SGHNT, CDR2 YYREEE (reference sequence). The CDR3 has 15 residues. As DNA, the CDR3 is TGTGCCAGCAGCCCCCCCCAGGGGAGACAAGAGACCCAGTACTTC. It yields the protein CASSPPQGRQETQYF. The full variable domain, with the rest looked up from reference TRBV5-4 and TRBJ2-5, is ETGVTQSPTHLIKTRGQQVTLRCSSQSGHNTVSWYQQALGQGPQFIFQYYREEENGRGNFPPRFSGLQFPNYSSELNVNALELDDSALYLCASSPPQGRQETQYFGPGTRLLVL.

The gene calls are TRBV11-2 and TRBJ2-1; D is unresolved. Trimming took 1 base from V and 7 from J, leaving 11 bases between them. Germline V gene sequence: CDR1 SGHAT, CDR2 FQNNGV. The CDR3 totals 14 residues. CDR3 sequence (DNA): TGTGCCAGCAGCTTAGTTCCCGTTTCTAATGAGCAGTTCTTC. Its translation is CASSLVPVSNEQFF.

The V and J genes are TRBV6-4 and TRBJ2-7; D gene uncertain. CDR3 length: 16 amino acids. The germline V and J ends were trimmed by 10 bases and 0 bases, with 22 bases remaining between them. Per the germline V gene, CDR1 is MRHNA and CDR2 is SNTAGT. The CDR3 coding sequence is TGTGCCACCCCACTTCTCAACCCGTGGAGCTCCTACGAGCAGTACTTC. Translation: CATPLLNPWSSYEQYF.

V and J are TRBV19 and TRBJ1-1; no definite D call. V was pared by 6 bases and J by 3 bases, with 17 bases between. Germline assignment: CDR1 LNHDA and CDR2 SQIVND (reference sequence). CDR3 length equals 15 residues. CDR3 region: CASRTLSDSDTEAFF. CDR3 sequence (DNA): TGTGCCAGTAGAACGTTATCGGACTCAGACACTGAAGCTTTCTTT.

The rearrangement joins TRBV7-9 to TRBJ1-6; D gene unclear. This CDR3 is built from 12 residues. Trimming shortened V by 5 bases and J by 7 bases, and 6 bases separated the two germline ends. Germline V lookup: CDR1 SEHNR, CDR2 FQNEAQ (reference sequence). CDR3 DNA: TGTGCCAGCAGCGCGGAAAATTCACCCCTCCACTTT. It translates to CASSAENSPLHF.

This chain joins TRBV5-1 and TRBJ1-2; 7 positions match TRBD1. Germline V gene lookup returns CDR1 SGHRS and CDR2 YFSETQ. This CDR3 region has 16 residues. The V gene end was trimmed by 4 bases and the J gene end by 1 base; junction bases not matched to a gene: 10. The CDR3 DNA reads TGCGCCAGCAGCAACCAAACAGGGGTTCTTAACTATGGCTACACCTTC. Its protein product is CASSNQTGVLNYGYTF.

The chain combines TRBV6-2 or TRBV6-3 with TRBJ2-7, with TRBD1 identical over 10 bases. Germline CDR1 MNHEY, CDR2 SVGEGT. The CDR3 covers 17 residues. J was trimmed by 7 bases and V by 2 bases; bases with no gene match: 14. The CDR3 sequence: CASSYPRQGAPRGEQYF. Here the CDR3 DNA reads TGTGCCAGCAGTTACCCGAGACAGGGGGCCCCTCGAGGAGAGCAGTACTTC.

The V gene is TRBV19, the J gene TRBJ2-3; 8 nucleotides match TRBD2. This CDR3 is built from 13 residues. V shed 4 bases, J shed 3 bases, and the junction held 0 bases outside the gene matches. Germline-derived CDR1 and CDR2 are LNHDA and SQIVND (reference sequence). This CDR3 is CASSTGGTDTQYF. Written as DNA, the CDR3 is TGTGCCAGTAGTACGGGAGGGACAGATACGCAGTATTTT.

This rearrangement joins TRBV5-1 to TRBJ2-7; TRBD1 is a possible D gene (5 bases). Trimming cost V 5 bases and J 1 base, with 13 bases left between them. The CDR3 is 14 residues long. The germline V gene encodes CDR1 SGHRS and CDR2 YFSETQ. As DNA, the CDR3 is TGCGCCAGCAGGTCGGTTGGACATTCCTACGAGCAGTACTTC. Its protein product is CASRSVGHSYEQYF.

This clone came up once. The chain links TRBV9 to TRBJ2-3, with 10 bases aligning to TRBD2. With 0 bases clipped from V and 5 bases from J, the junction kept 3 bases outside the gene matches. The CDR3 runs 15 residues. The V gene's germline CDR1 is SGDLS and CDR2 YYNGEE. DNA of the CDR3: TGTGCCAGCAGCGTAGGGCCTAGCGGGGGAGATACGCAGTATTTT. This translates into CASSVGPSGGDTQYF.

This clone came up once. The chain recombines TRBV28 with TRBJ2-4; D perhaps matches TRBD2 (5 bases). The V end lost 6 bases, the J end lost 8 bases, and 14 bases lay between the germline ends. The V gene's germline CDR1 is MDHEN and CDR2 SYDVKM. The CDR3 runs 13 residues. The CDR3 DNA reads as TGTGCCAGCAGCCCTATTGGGAGTGACATTCAGTACTTC. Protein sequence: CASSPIGSDIQYF.

This chain links TRBV7-6 with TRBJ2-3; no clear D. Trimming pared 1 base from V and 2 bases from J, leaving 10 bases between. Germline CDR1 is SGHVS and CDR2 is FNYEAQ. The CDR3 length is 15 residues. The CDR3: CASSLVAGLTDTQYF. The CDR3 nucleotides are TGTGCCAGCAGCTTAGTTGCAGGCCTCACAGATACGCAGTATTTT.

The CDR3 DNA follows: TGTGCCAGTAGTAGACCAGGGGGGACTGAAGCTTTCTTT. This translates into CASSRPGGTEAFF. The chain employs TRBV19 and TRBJ1-1, with 7 bases lining up with TRBD1. CDR1 is LNHDA, CDR2 SQIVND, per germline (reference sequence). Trimming at V came to 4 bases and at J to 5 bases, leaving 4 bases not matched to a gene. The CDR3 runs 13 residues.

The gene calls are TRBV4-2 and TRBJ2-3; 12 bases line up with TRBD2. Germline CDR1 reads LGHNA; CDR2 reads YNFKEQ. There are 16 residues in the CDR3. V was pared by 5 bases and J by 4 bases, with 7 bases of the junction left unmatched. CDR3 sequence (DNA): TGTGCCAGCAGCGCCCTAGCGGGAGGGGGGGCAGATACGCAGTATTTT. Translation: CASSALAGGGADTQYF.

The chain employs TRBV3-1 (or the pseudogene TRBV3-2) and TRBJ1-4; D is undetermined. The CDR3 covers 15 residues. Germline assignment: CDR1 LGHDT and CDR2 YNNKEL (reference sequence). V lost 8 bases, J lost 0 bases, and 13 bases lay in between. CDR3 in DNA: TGTGCCAGCCTCGGTGGACTTGCAACTAATGAAAAACTGTTTTTT. Amino acid sequence: CASLGGLATNEKLFF.